This T cell receptor beta chain was sequenced during a study of tissue T cells after allogeneic stem cell transplantation. Overall study: Enrolled prospectively were adult allogeneic hematopoietic cell transplant recipients whose graft-versus-host disease was steroid-refractory. Of the grafts for graft-versus-host disease patients, several were unmodified and three CD34-selected.

Survey-depth TCRbeta CDR3 sequencing reported V/J genes and productive frequencies. Sequencing was performed with immunoSEQ multiplex PCR; in TCRdb, only in-frame clones are kept and a portion is missing. This sample carries tens of thousands of clones, 85% of them seen once, and the ten largest clones take roughly 3.5%. The CDR3 sequence is 16 residues long. Trimming removed 8 bases from V and 4 bases from J, with 23 bases in between. Germline V gene data show CDR1 as SNHLY and CDR2 as FYNNEI. Remarks on this clone: Its cognate antigen is unknown.

Overall study results and limits: Blood and spleen captured only part of the tissue TCR repertoire.

The chain is built from TRBV2 and TRBJ1-2, with D possibly being TRBD1 (5 bases). The sample was blood, taken before transplantation. This clonotype was obtained from a woman aged 18 to 55 who later had graft-versus-host disease after an allogeneic stem cell transplant. DNA for the CDR3: TGTGCCAGCCCCCGGGGGGGTGGTGCGAACCCCTATGGCTACACCTTC. Encoded protein: CASPRGGGANPYGYTF.